This TCR beta chain was identified in a study of OX40 agonist ivuxolimab in advanced cancers. Study observations and caveats: CD4+ T cells averaged fewer expanded clones than CD8+ T cells.

CDR3 length equals 15 residues. Between the trimmed V and J ends, which lost 0 bases and 5 bases, there was a span of 14 bases. Germline CDR1 is SGDLS and CDR2 is YYNGEE. Libraries were prepared by immunoSEQ multiplex PCR; TCRdb keeps only in-frame clonotypes and omits some of them. Of 100,000 to 150,000 clones in the sample, 85% to 95% were seen once. Points on this clone: The antigen is unknown.

The rearrangement links TRBV9 to TRBJ2-5; unclear D gene. The starting material was CD4+ or CD8+ T cells sorted from blood, obtained in a trial of the OX40 agonist ivuxolimab. The sequence was collected from an adult with an advanced solid tumor such as melanoma, head and neck, liver or kidney cancer. CDR3 nucleotide sequence: TGTGCCAGCAGCGTAGGAGTCGGCCTGGGCGAGACCCAGTACTTC. Encoded protein: CASSVGVGLGETQYF. Combining the CDR3 with reference TRBV9 and TRBJ2-5 gives the whole variable domain DSGVTQTPKHLITATGQRVTLRCSPRSGDLSVYWYQQSLDQGLQFLIQYYNGEERAKGNILERFSAQQFPDLHSELNLSSLELGDSALYFCASSVGVGLGETQYFGPGTRLLVL.